Shown below are 10 T cell receptor beta chains from a single sample sequenced in a study of blood T cell repertoires in COVID-19 (dated by TCRdb to the early 2020s). The library came from the immunoSEQ multiplex PCR assay. TCRdb mirrors the immuneACCESS table, restricted to in-frame sequences. Some clones are absent from its copies; in checked studies, under half trace to an unresolved V gene, and the reason for the others is unknown. Recorded for this sample are about 140,000 clones; 88% of them occurred a single time. Of the sample, around 2.3% falls within the top ten clones. The sequenced material came from peripheral blood. The receptor source for this set is a human donor with COVID-19, enrolled during active disease. The donor label of this sample is uncertain.

This clone was counted between two and nine times. The chain joins TRBV5-4 to TRBJ1-6; D possibly corresponds to TRBD1 (6 bases). This CDR3 spans 14 amino acids. In germline, CDR1 is SGHNT, CDR2 YYREEE (reference sequence). V lost 2 bases and J lost 8, with 11 bases in between. The CDR3 sequence is CASSFNRDDSPLHF. The CDR3 region has the DNA TGTGCCAGCAGCTTTAACAGGGACGATTCACCCCTCCACTTT.

The chain carries TRBV7-9 and TRBJ1-1; D uncertain. CDR3 length equals 15 residues. Germline CDR1 SEHNR, CDR2 FQNEAQ (reference sequence). V lost 1 base to trimming and J lost 6 bases, with 15 bases between them. The chain's CDR3 is CASSLVPGSVAEAFF. CDR3 coding DNA: TGTGCCAGCAGCTTAGTCCCGGGTTCTGTGGCTGAAGCTTTCTTT.

The chain uses TRBV18 and TRBJ2-5; 7 nucleotides align to TRBD1. Unmatched junction bases numbered 8, after V lost 0 bases and J lost 4 bases. Germline V gene sequence: CDR1 KGHSH, CDR2 LQKENI. The CDR3 is 16 residues long. This CDR3 is CASSPPGQSFRETQYF. CDR3 coding DNA: TGTGCCAGCTCACCACCGGGACAGAGCTTCCGAGAGACCCAGTACTTC.

This chain connects TRBV3-1 (or the pseudogene TRBV3-2) to TRBJ2-5; 11 nucleotides align to TRBD2. Unmatched junction bases numbered 0, after V lost 1 base and J lost 2 bases. Looked up from germline, CDR1 is LGHDT and CDR2 is YNNKEL (reference sequence). The CDR3 has 15 residues. The CDR3 DNA follows: TGTGCCAGCAGCCAAGGACTAGCGGGACAAGAGACCCAGTACTTC. This encodes CASSQGLAGQETQYF.

The DNA of the CDR3 is TGTGCCAGCAGCCAAATATCGCTTGGAGGTAGAGGGGGTTTTGGCACTGAAGCTTTCTTT. It codes for CASSQISLGGRGGFGTEAFF. This chain connects TRBV3-1 (or the pseudogene TRBV3-2) to TRBJ1-1, with D perhaps matching TRBD1 (6 bases). The ends were cut back, 2 bases at V and 4 bases at J, with 29 bases in the middle. Germline values: CDR1 LGHDT, CDR2 YNNKEL (reference sequence). The CDR3 loop spans 20 amino acids.

This clone has a single count. The chain is built from TRBV10-3 and TRBJ2-5; 11 bases are shared with TRBD2. Germline CDR1 ENHRY, CDR2 SYGVKD. Losses at the gene ends were 6 bases for V and 5 bases for J; bases not matched to a gene: 8. The CDR3 consists of 15 residues. The CDR3 loop reads CAISLTSGEGETQYF. DNA for the CDR3: TGTGCCATCAGCCTGACTAGCGGGGAGGGCGAGACCCAGTACTTC.

The chain is built from TRBV6-6 and TRBJ2-2; TRBD1 matches 8 bases. In germline, CDR1 is MNHNY, CDR2 SVGAGI (reference sequence). Trimming at V came to 6 bases and at J to 6 bases, leaving 6 bases not matched to a gene. This CDR3 has 14 amino acids. CDR3 in amino acids: CASSPGQAPGELFF. Written as DNA, the CDR3 is TGTGCCAGCAGCCCGGGACAGGCTCCCGGGGAGCTGTTTTTT.

The V call is TRBV24-1, the J call TRBJ2-3, with 9 bases lining up with TRBD1. V shed 4 bases, J shed 2 bases, and the junction held 6 bases outside the gene matches. Germline CDR1 is KGHDR and CDR2 is SFDVKD. The CDR3 extends over 16 amino acids. CDR3 sequence (DNA): TGTGCCACCAGTGACCTAGGACAGGGGAACACAGATACGCAGTATTTT. It encodes CATSDLGQGNTDTQYF.

This clone was counted once. This sequence joins TRBV5-6 and TRBJ2-7; the match to TRBD1 covers 8 bases. This CDR3 is 14 amino acids long. The germline CDR1 and CDR2 sequences are SGHDT and YYEEEE. J lost 4 bases, V lost 2 bases, and 5 bases had no gene match. CDR3 loop: CASSLQGVGYEQYF. The CDR3 region has the DNA TGTGCCAGCAGCTTACAGGGGGTAGGGTACGAGCAGTACTTC. The variable domain in full, completed from reference TRBV5-6 and TRBJ2-7, reads DAGVTQSPTHLIKTRGQQVTLRCSPKSGHDTVSWYQQALGQGPQFIFQYYEEEERQRGNFPDRFSGHQFPNYSSELNVNALLLGDSALYLCASSLQGVGYEQYFGPGTRLTVT.

The rearrangement joins TRBV3-1 (or the pseudogene TRBV3-2) to TRBJ1-2; 12 bases agree with TRBD1. The CDR3 is 16 amino acids. Per the germline V gene, CDR1 is LGHDT and CDR2 is YNNKEL (reference sequence). After removal of 3 bases from V and 4 bases from J, the junction contained 6 bases not matched to a gene. The CDR3 nucleotides read TGTGCCAGCAGCCATCACGCGGGACAGGGGGCCTATGGCTACACCTTC. Its protein product is CASSHHAGQGAYGYTF.